This T cell receptor (beta chain) was documented in a study of beta chain features in type 1 diabetes. The study, taken as a whole, reports: Any HLA type influence on TCRB rearrangement was left unresolved here.

As every portion of the isolated RNA was reverse transcribed, the sequencing read expressed TCRB transcripts. This table comes from immunoSEQ multiplex PCR, and its TCRdb copy is limited to in-frame clones, with some not included. The sample yields about 110,000 clones, almost 40% seen once. The single heparinised draw taken from each donor contained roughly 100 mL of blood on average. Via the markers CD45RO/CCR7/CD25/CD127/CD95/CD27, stem cell-like memory, regulatory, central memory and naive CD4+ cells were sorted. Each of the sorted populations had a purity greater than 95%. In this sample, this clone turned up a few times. What it binds is unknown. This CDR3 has 14 residues. The V end lost 6 bases, the J end lost 0 bases, and 12 bases lay between the germline ends. The germline gives CDR1 KGHSH, CDR2 LQKENI.

The V gene is TRBV18, the J gene TRBJ2-7, with a possible D match to TRBD2 (6 bases). Specimen: stem cell memory CD4+ T cells from blood. The receptor was derived from a woman younger than 30 in good health. The CDR3 is CASSPRGFSYEQYF. DNA for the CDR3: TGTGCCAGCTCCCCCCGGGGGTTCTCCTACGAGCAGTACTTC. Drawing the rest from reference TRBV18 and TRBJ2-7, the complete variable domain is NAGVMQNPRHLVRRRGQEARLRCSPMKGHSHVYWYRQLPEEGLKFMVYLQKENIIDESGMPKERFSAEFPKEGPSILRIQQVVRGDSAAYFCASSPRGFSYEQYFGPGTRLTVT.